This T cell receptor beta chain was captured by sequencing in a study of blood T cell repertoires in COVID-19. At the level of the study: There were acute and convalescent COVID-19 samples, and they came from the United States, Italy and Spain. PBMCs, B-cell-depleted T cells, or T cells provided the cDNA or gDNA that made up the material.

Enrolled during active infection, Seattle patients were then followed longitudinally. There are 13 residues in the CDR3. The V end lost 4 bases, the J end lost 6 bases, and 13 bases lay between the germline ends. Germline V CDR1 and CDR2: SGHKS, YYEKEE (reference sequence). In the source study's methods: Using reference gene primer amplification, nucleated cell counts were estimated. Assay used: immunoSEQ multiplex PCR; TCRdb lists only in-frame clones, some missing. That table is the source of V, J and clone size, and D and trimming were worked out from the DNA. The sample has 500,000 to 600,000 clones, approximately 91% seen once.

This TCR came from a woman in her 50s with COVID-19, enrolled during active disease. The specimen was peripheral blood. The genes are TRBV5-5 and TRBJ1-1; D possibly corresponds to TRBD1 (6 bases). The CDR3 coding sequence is TGTGCCAGCAGCACCCGGGACACCGCTGAAGCTTTCTTT. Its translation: CASSTRDTAEAFF.